Presented here are 26 T cell receptor beta chains from one specimen sequenced in a study of T-cell memory formation after mild COVID-19. TCRdb passed the 5' RACE reads through MiXCR, listing each CDR3 protein once. The repertoire includes 300,000 to 400,000 distinct CDR3 sequences, roughly 13% of them detected once, and about a fifth sits in the top ten. Sequenced material: PBMCs or a T cell subset sorted from them (not recorded which). The source is a man aged 18 to 30 who had mild COVID-19 (a few samples of this study predate the infection). Cell type and time point are not known.

This clonotype was recorded at least ten times. CDR3 sequence reads: CASGPGQSLRAEAFF. Written as DNA, the CDR3 is TGTGCTAGTGGTCCTGGACAGTCCCTTCGGGCTGAAGCTTTCTTT. The chain joins TRBV12-5 to TRBJ1-1; possibly TRBD1 for D (6 bases). The CDR3 covers 15 residues. CDR1 is LGHNT, CDR2 FRNRAP, per germline. The V end lost 5 bases, the J end lost 6 bases, and 19 bases lay between the germline ends. Together with reference TRBV12-5 and TRBJ1-1, the CDR3 gives the full variable domain: DARVTQTPRHKVTEMGQEVTMRCQPILGHNTVFWYRQTMMQGLELLAYFRNRAPLDDSGMPKDRFSAEMPDATLATLKIQPSEPRDSAVYFCASGPGQSLRAEAFFGQGTRLTVV.

The chain recombines TRBV11-2 with TRBJ2-7; D is ambiguous. Trimming cost V 2 bases and J 5 bases, with 4 bases left between them. CDR1 SGHAT and CDR2 FQNNGV come from the germline V gene. The CDR3 extends over 11 amino acids. CDR3 DNA sequence: TGTGCCAGCAGCTTATTGAACGAGCAGTACGTC. This translates into CASSLLNEQYV.

At least ten counts were recorded for this clonotype. This chain connects TRBV29-1 to TRBJ2-3, with 9 nucleotides matching TRBD2. Trimming removed 3 bases from V and 2 bases from J; junction bases left unmatched: 12. The CDR3 has 17 amino acids. Looked up from germline, CDR1 is SQVTM and CDR2 is ANQGSEA. The chain's CDR3 is CSVETVPTSGLTDTQYF. In DNA, the CDR3 is TGCAGCGTTGAGACTGTGCCGACTAGCGGCCTCACAGATACGCAGTATTTT.

This clonotype turned up a few times. Mismatch with germline at one junction end may stem from a read error. CDR3 in amino acids: CASSVSQGLAF. CDR3 coding DNA: TGTGCCAGCAGCGTGTCCCAGGGCCTGGCCTTC. The V call is TRBV9, the J call TRBJ1-2, with D possibly matching TRBD1 (5 bases). The CDR3 is made up of 11 amino acids. In germline, CDR1 is SGDLS, CDR2 YYNGEE.

This clonotype was recorded a few times. This sequence joins TRBV27 and TRBJ1-1; tentative D call: TRBD1 (6 bases). The germline V gene has CDR1 MNHEY and CDR2 SMNVEV (reference sequence). V gave up 5 bases and J gave up 4 bases, with 14 bases separating them. The CDR3 runs to 14 residues. Here the CDR3 DNA reads TGTGCCAGCAGTCCTCGGACAGTCCTCACTGAAGCTTTCTTT. This sequence encodes CASSPRTVLTEAFF.

This clonotype was found a few times. The V gene is TRBV7-8, the J gene TRBJ1-6; the match to TRBD1 covers 7 bases. Germline-derived CDR1 and CDR2 are SGHVS and FQNEAQ. J was trimmed by 7 bases and V by 3 bases; bases with no gene match: 6. The CDR3 consists of 15 residues. CDR3 nucleotide sequence: TGTGCCAGCAGCTTCGAAGGACAGGAAAATTCACCCCTCCACTTT. It is translated as CASSFEGQENSPLHF.

This chain joins TRBV4-1 and TRBJ2-1, with D maybe TRBD1 (5 bases). Germline lookup yields CDR1 MGHRA and CDR2 YSYEKL. V lost 3 bases to trimming and J lost 5 bases, with 8 bases between them. This CDR3 has 13 amino acids. The CDR3 DNA is TGCGCCAGCAGCCACCAGGGTGACAATGAGCAGTTCTTC. Translated, it gives CASSHQGDNEQFF.

The chain links TRBV7-2 to TRBJ2-3, with D possibly matching TRBD2 (5 bases). CDR3 length: 13 amino acids. CDR1 and CDR2 from the germline V gene are SGHTA and FQGNSA. V gave up 5 bases and J gave up 2 bases, with 8 bases separating them. This CDR3 reads CASSTGFTDTQYF. The CDR3 coding sequence is TGTGCCAGCAGCACGGGATTCACAGATACGCAGTATTTT.

V is TRBV7-3 and J is TRBJ2-3, with a tentative D call TRBD2 (6 bases). With 5 bases removed from V and 1 base from J, the gap between germline ends came to 16 bases. Germline V gives CDR1 SGHTA, CDR2 FQGTGA. This CDR3 is built from 16 residues. The CDR3 sequence is CASSPGRAGGTDTQYF. CDR3 coding DNA: TGTGCCAGCAGCCCGGGACGAGCGGGCGGCACAGATACGCAGTATTTT.

The chain is built from TRBV13 and TRBJ1-1; D unresolved. This CDR3 has 12 residues. Trimming pared 5 bases from V and 7 bases from J, leaving 11 bases between. The germline gives CDR1 PRHDT, CDR2 FYEKMQ (reference sequence). The CDR3 nucleotides are TGTGCCAGCAGCGAGTCGTGGCGTGAAGCTTTCTTT. Its protein is CASSESWREAFF. Full variable domain (outside the CDR3, taken from reference TRBV13 and TRBJ1-1): AAGVIQSPRHLIKEKRETATLKCYPIPRHDTVYWYQQGPGQDPQFLISFYEKMQSDKGSIPDRFSAQQFSDYHSELNMSSLELGDSALYFCASSESWREAFFGQGTRLTVV.

J is TRBJ2-5 and V is TRBV4-1; 11 positions agree with TRBD2. The germline V gene has CDR1 MGHRA and CDR2 YSYEKL. This CDR3 spans 16 amino acids. V was pared by 3 bases and J by 0 bases, with 3 bases of the junction left unmatched. Written as DNA, the CDR3 is TGCGCCAGCAGCCACGTAGCGGGGGGGAACCAAGAGACCCAGTACTTC. Its translation is CASSHVAGGNQETQYF.

The chain links TRBV6-5 to TRBJ2-6; D gene unclear. The germline V gene encodes CDR1 MNHEY and CDR2 SVGAGI. Trimming removed 6 bases from V and 0 bases from J, with 9 bases in between. The CDR3 totals 15 residues. The CDR3 is CASSFFGSGANVLTF. The CDR3 nucleotides read TGTGCCAGCAGCTTTTTTGGCTCTGGGGCCAACGTCCTGACTTTC.

The chain is built from TRBV29-1 and TRBJ1-1; D might be TRBD1 (5 bases). The CDR3 runs to 13 residues. With 6 bases removed from V and 1 base from J, the gap between germline ends came to 12 bases. The germline V gene has CDR1 SQVTM and CDR2 ANQGSEA. CDR3 loop: CSVATASNTEAFF. CDR3 sequence (DNA): TGCAGCGTCGCGACAGCTTCGAACACTGAAGCTTTCTTT. Looking up the rest from reference TRBV29-1 and TRBJ1-1 gives the full variable domain: SAVISQKPSRDICQRGTSLTIQCQVDSQVTMMFWYRQQPGQSLTLIATANQGSEATYESGFVIDKFPISRPNLTFSTLTVSNMSPEDSSIYLCSVATASNTEAFFGQGTRLTVV.

V usage is TRBV6-2 or TRBV6-3 and J usage is TRBJ2-1, with 11 bases that match TRBD1. The CDR3 runs 16 residues. The J segment lost 6 bases and the V segment lost 7 bases, leaving 11 bases of the junction unmatched. Germline values: CDR1 MNHEY, CDR2 SVGEGT. Here the CDR3 reads CASTKADRGRVNEQFF. The CDR3 coding sequence is TGTGCCAGCACCAAGGCGGACAGGGGGCGCGTCAATGAGCAGTTCTTC.

V gene TRBV3-1 combines with J gene TRBJ2-7; TRBD2 is a possible D gene (5 bases). Germline V gene lookup returns CDR1 LGHDT and CDR2 YNNKEL (reference sequence). V shed 1 base and J shed 3 bases, with 16 bases lying between them. The CDR3 length is 16 residues. As DNA, the CDR3 is TGTGCCAGCAGCCAAGTTAGCGTTTCGGGGAGCTACGAGCAGTACTTC. It codes for CASSQVSVSGSYEQYF.

In this sample, this clonotype turned up a few times. This sequence joins TRBV6-5 and TRBJ1-2; D is uncertain. CDR1 is MNHEY, CDR2 SVGAGI, per germline. The length of the CDR3 is 14 residues. Trimming shortened V by 0 bases and J by 4 bases, and 9 bases separated the two germline ends. CDR3 DNA sequence: TGTGCCAGCAGTTACTCTGTCGAACTCTATGGCTACACCTTC. This gives the protein CASSYSVELYGYTF.

This clonotype appeared a few times. This chain uses TRBV12-3 or TRBV12-4 with TRBJ2-3; TRBD2 agrees at 10 bases. CDR3 length equals 15 residues. V shed 6 bases, J shed 5 bases, and the junction held 8 bases outside the gene matches. The CDR3 protein is CASRGAGGSLDTQYF. Written as DNA, the CDR3 is TGTGCCAGCAGGGGAGCGGGGGGGTCCCTAGATACGCAGTATTTT.

This clonotype came up a few times. The rearrangement links TRBV12-3 or TRBV12-4 to TRBJ2-1, with TRBD1 identical over 7 bases. Trimming cost V 5 bases and J 4 bases; bases outside gene matches: 8. CDR3 length: 15 residues. CDR3: CASSPAGTEYNEQFF. DNA for the CDR3: TGTGCCAGCAGTCCGGCCGGGACAGAATACAATGAGCAGTTCTTC.

This clonotype was observed a handful of times. The chain links TRBV12-3 or TRBV12-4 to TRBJ1-2, with TRBD1 identical over 7 bases. After removal of 6 bases from V and 7 bases from J, the junction contained 5 bases not matched to a gene. This CDR3 is 12 amino acids long. Here the CDR3 DNA reads TGTGCCAGCAGCACAGGGGCGGGTGGCTACACCTTC. Protein sequence: CASSTGAGGYTF.

This clonotype was recorded many times. V gene TRBV7-2 combines with J gene TRBJ2-1; 8 bases agree with TRBD2. V was clipped by 2 bases and J by 6 bases; unmatched bases: 18. Germline values: CDR1 SGHTA, CDR2 FQGNSA. The CDR3 runs to 19 residues. CDR3 bases: TGTGCCAGCAGCTTACCGTTTTGGCGGGGGGACGGGGCTGGCAATGAGCAGTTCTTC. Translation gives CASSLPFWRGDGAGNEQFF.

This clonotype has just a few counts. J is TRBJ2-5 and V is TRBV7-8; 7 bases map to TRBD1. J gave up 3 bases and V 1 base, and 5 bases lay outside the gene matches. The CDR3 sequence is 15 residues long. Germline V gene lookup returns CDR1 SGHVS and CDR2 FQNEAQ. CDR3 amino acids: CASSLEYRGKETQYF. The CDR3 nucleotides read TGTGCCAGCAGCTTAGAGTACAGGGGAAAAGAGACCCAGTACTTC. Drawing the rest from reference TRBV7-8 and TRBJ2-5, the complete variable domain is GAGVSQSPRYKVAKRGQDVALRCDPISGHVSLFWYQQALGQGPEFLTYFQNEAQLDKSGLPSDRFFAERPEGSVSTLKIQRTQQEDSAVYLCASSLEYRGKETQYFGPGTRLLVL.

This clonotype was observed a handful of times. The chain recombines TRBV12-3 or TRBV12-4 with TRBJ1-1; 8 nucleotides agree with TRBD1. The V and J ends lost 3 bases and 1 base, in that order; junction bases with no gene match: 7. The CDR3 loop spans 16 amino acids. The CDR3 loop is CASSFGTGQGNTEAFF. Written as DNA, the CDR3 is TGTGCCAGCAGTTTTGGAACAGGACAGGGGAACACTGAAGCTTTCTTT.

This clonotype occurred a few times. The rearrangement joins TRBV7-9 to TRBJ2-2; D perhaps matches TRBD1 (6 bases). The CDR3 sequence is 17 residues long. Deletions cut 5 bases from V and 4 bases from J, with 20 bases between. CDR1 is SEHNR, CDR2 FQNEAQ, per germline (reference sequence). This CDR3 reads CASSGGRAGVTTGELFF. CDR3 DNA sequence: TGTGCCAGCAGCGGAGGAAGGGCAGGGGTGACCACCGGGGAGCTGTTTTTT.

This clonotype was detected a few times. The V and J genes are TRBV11-2 and TRBJ2-3, with D unclear. The CDR3 covers 16 residues. The V gene's germline CDR1 is SGHAT and CDR2 FQNNGV. V shed 1 base and J shed 1 base, with 12 bases lying between them. The CDR3 here is CASSLAGRRGTDTQYF. The CDR3 DNA reads as TGTGCCAGCAGCTTAGCTGGTAGACGGGGCACAGATACGCAGTATTTT.

The chain uses TRBV4-3 and TRBJ2-1; D gene unclear. The CDR3 runs 15 residues. The V gene lost 0 bases and the J gene lost 3 bases, with 9 bases spanning the gap. Germline-derived CDR1 and CDR2 are LGHNA and YSLEER. For the CDR3, the DNA is TGCGCCAGCAGCCAAGATAGTGGGTTCTACAATGAGCAGTTCTTC. The encoded protein is CASSQDSGFYNEQFF.

The gene calls are TRBV19 and TRBJ1-4; D possibly corresponds to TRBD1 (6 bases). Germline V gene lookup returns CDR1 LNHDA and CDR2 SQIVND (reference sequence). The CDR3 covers 14 residues. Trimming took off 4 bases at V and 3 bases at J, with 9 bases between the two ends. The CDR3 region is CASSNRVANEKLFF. In DNA form, the CDR3 reads TGTGCCAGTAGTAACAGGGTGGCTAATGAAAAACTGTTTTTT.